This is a list of T cell receptor beta chains from one sample in a study of blood T cell repertoires in COVID-19. Profiled with immunoSEQ multiplex PCR; TCRdb holds only in-frame clones, not every one. The sample consists of fewer than 120,000 clones, approximately 90% of them appearing once. Sequencing input: peripheral blood. The source is a woman aged 45-60 years with acute or convalescent COVID-19. The CDR3 runs from the conserved cysteine through the conserved F or W. Each record gives: D gene, J gene, V gene, clone size, CDR3 DNA, CDR3 protein. D genes are given only for firm matches. Clone size, where shown, is once, few, many, or a class for clones that have expanded.

>-|TRBJ2-7|TRBV6-1|-
TGTGCCAGCCGGTCAGGACTCACCAACTACGAGCAGTACTTC
CASRSGLTNYEQYF
>-|TRBJ1-4|TRBV2|medium-sized
TGTGCCAGCAGTGAAGCGAGGTCAACTAATGAAAAACTGTTTTTT
CASSEARSTNEKLFF
>-|TRBJ1-6|TRBV7-9|few
TGTGCCAGCAGCTTAGAGGCAGGGCTTTTCCACTTT
CASSLEAGLFHF
>TRBD1|TRBJ1-2|TRBV6-1|-
TGTGCCAGCAGTGAAGCCGAGACAGGGGACCCCTTGGGCTACACCTTC
CASSEAETGDPLGYTF
>TRBD1|TRBJ1-2|TRBV4-2|medium-sized
TGTGCCAGCAGCCATGACCGGGACAGGGGGAATGGCTACACCTTC
CASSHDRDRGNGYTF
>TRBD1|TRBJ2-7|TRBV28|-
TGTGCCAGCAGCGCCCTGGGACAGGGAGCCTACGAGCAGTACTTC
CASSALGQGAYEQYF
>TRBD2|TRBJ2-3|TRBV6-1|-
TGTGCCAGCAGTGACCTAGCGGGAGGCACAGATACGCAGTATTTT
CASSDLAGGTDTQYF
>TRBD1|TRBJ1-6|TRBV7-9|-
TGTGCCAGCAGCTTAGAACAGGGGGACGCCCACTTT
CASSLEQGDAHF
>-|TRBJ2-5|TRBV30|-
TGTGCCTGGATGACGGTGCGGGAGACCCAGTACTTC
CAWMTVRETQYF
>TRBD1|TRBJ1-1|TRBV19|-
TGTGCCAGTAGTAGAGGACAGGGGGTTTCCGGCACTGAAGCTTTCTTT
CASSRGQGVSGTEAFF
>TRBD1|TRBJ2-7|TRBV11-2|-
TGTGCCAGCAGCCCTTGGACAGGGGGCAACGAGCAGTACTTC
CASSPWTGGNEQYF
>TRBD2|TRBJ2-7|TRBV19|few
TGTGCCAGTAGTATGGGGTCTAGCGGTTTTAGCTCCTACGAGCAGTACTTC
CASSMGSSGFSSYEQYF